Below are 27 T cell receptor beta chains sequenced from a single sample in a study of T cell responses to AZD1222 COVID-19 vaccine. TCRdb's copy holds only in-frame clones and misses some; the assay was immunoSEQ multiplex PCR. The data hold around 180,000 clones, with about 90% observed a single time. Sequences were derived from peripheral blood, sampled on day 0 of AZD1222 vaccination. These receptor sequences come from an adult in good health.

The gene calls are TRBV4-1 and TRBJ1-2; 9 bases agree with TRBD1. This CDR3 is built from 15 residues. Per the germline V gene, CDR1 is MGHRA and CDR2 is YSYEKL. J lost 8 bases, V lost 3 bases, and 10 bases had no gene match. The CDR3 DNA reads TGCGCCAGCAGCCACGCTACCCGGACAGGGGTCGGCTACACCTTC. Translated: CASSHATRTGVGYTF.

This clone was counted once. This sequence joins TRBV5-1 and TRBJ2-1; TRBD2 agrees at 11 bases. J lost 7 bases, V lost 4 bases, and 7 bases had no gene match. Germline CDR1 SGHRS, CDR2 YFSETQ. The CDR3 contains 15 residues. The CDR3 is CASSLIAGGRNEQFF. The CDR3 coding sequence is TGCGCCAGCAGCCTAATAGCGGGGGGGCGGAATGAGCAGTTCTTC.

The chain combines TRBV12-3 or TRBV12-4 with TRBJ1-4, with D hard to call. The CDR3 sequence is 12 residues long. Trimming stripped 6 bases from V and 5 bases from J, with 7 bases between. This CDR3 reads CASRGLNEKLFF. Written as DNA, the CDR3 is TGTGCCAGCAGGGGTTTAAATGAAAAACTGTTTTTT.

CDR3 sequence (DNA): TGTGCCAGCAGTTACGGGACTCACACTTACGAGCAGTACTTC. Translated, it gives CASSYGTHTYEQYF. This rearrangement joins TRBV6-5 to TRBJ2-7; D possibly corresponds to TRBD2 (6 bases). Between the trimmed V and J ends, which lost 2 bases and 4 bases, there was a span of 12 bases. CDR3 length: 14 residues. The V gene's germline CDR1 is MNHEY and CDR2 SVGAGI.

This clone has only a few counts. The chain couples TRBV6-5 to TRBJ1-3, with D perhaps TRBD1 (5 bases). The germline CDR1 and CDR2 sequences are MNHEY and SVGAGI. Trimming removed 8 bases from V and 4 bases from J, with 12 bases in between. The CDR3 is 13 amino acids. CDR3 amino acids: CASAGTQGNTIYF. The CDR3 DNA sequence: TGTGCCAGCGCCGGGACTCAAGGAAACACCATATATTTT.

The chain joins TRBV7-9 to TRBJ2-1; 7 nucleotides line up with TRBD1. The V gene's germline CDR1 is SEHNR and CDR2 FQNEAQ (reference sequence). The ends lost 1 base at V and 5 bases at J; junction bases unmatched: 5. This CDR3 has 15 amino acids. In DNA form, the CDR3 reads TGTGCCAGCAGCTTAGGACAGGGTCGTCACAATGAGCAGTTCTTC. The encoded protein is CASSLGQGRHNEQFF.

The chain uses TRBV29-1 and TRBJ2-2; D perhaps matches TRBD1 (6 bases). Trimming cost V 5 bases and J 7 bases, with 14 bases left between them. The CDR3 sequence is 13 residues long. Germline CDR1 reads SQVTM; CDR2 reads ANQGSEA. CDR3 sequence (DNA): TGCAGCGTTTGGTACAGGGAAGGCGGGGAGCTGTTTTTT. Encoded protein: CSVWYREGGELFF.

This chain joins TRBV13 and TRBJ1-3, with 7 nucleotides matching TRBD1. The CDR3 totals 14 residues. Germline CDR1 PRHDT, CDR2 FYEKMQ (reference sequence). The ends lost 4 bases at V and 3 bases at J; junction bases unmatched: 3. CDR3 region: CASSSGTDGNTIYF. The CDR3 bases are TGTGCCAGCAGCTCGGGGACAGATGGAAACACCATATATTTT.

The sample holds one count of this clone. The rearrangement joins TRBV5-6 to TRBJ2-1; D ambiguous. The V gene lost 2 bases and the J gene lost 1 base, with 16 bases spanning the gap. Germline assignment: CDR1 SGHDT and CDR2 YYEEEE. The CDR3 has 17 residues. CDR3 loop: CASSFSKSRPSYNEQFF. The CDR3 nucleotides are TGTGCCAGCAGCTTCTCTAAGTCCCGGCCGTCCTACAATGAGCAGTTCTTC.

The CDR3 loop is CASSGQLATGEQFF. The CDR3 DNA reads TGTGCCAGCAGCGGACAACTAGCGACGGGTGAGCAGTTCTTC. This rearrangement joins TRBV9 to TRBJ2-1; 7 bases map to TRBD2. Losses at the gene ends were 3 bases for V and 9 bases for J; bases not matched to a gene: 9. The CDR3 sequence is 14 residues long. CDR1 and CDR2 from the germline V gene are SGDLS and YYNGEE.

The chain carries TRBV19 and TRBJ1-2; 8 bases line up with TRBD1. Germline trimming cut 7 bases from V and 7 bases from J; bases unmatched to any gene: 5. Per the germline V gene, CDR1 is LNHDA and CDR2 is SQIVND (reference sequence). The length of the CDR3 is 12 residues. The CDR3 reads CASTRGLSGYTF. The CDR3 DNA follows: TGTGCCAGTACCAGGGGGCTGAGTGGCTACACCTTC.

The rearrangement uses TRBV19 and TRBJ1-5; tentative D call: TRBD1 (5 bases). Germline loops: CDR1 LNHDA, CDR2 SQIVND (reference sequence). V lost 7 bases, J lost 6 bases, and 19 bases lay in between. This CDR3 comprises 15 residues. The CDR3 here is CASISRGSGGQPQHF. CDR3 coding DNA: TGTGCCAGTATCTCGAGAGGTTCCGGGGGTCAGCCCCAGCATTTT.

The chain employs TRBV5-1 and TRBJ1-1, with D perhaps matching TRBD1 (6 bases). CDR1 is SGHRS and CDR2 is YFSETQ in the germline V gene. The V and J ends lost 1 base and 7 bases respectively, with 14 bases between them. This CDR3 is built from 14 residues. The CDR3 region is CASSLYQGPGEAFF. CDR3 bases: TGCGCCAGCAGCTTGTACCAGGGGCCGGGTGAAGCTTTCTTT.

The rearrangement joins TRBV11-2 to TRBJ1-1; no definite D call. Germline V gene data show CDR1 as SGHAT and CDR2 as FQNNGV. The ends were cut back, 1 base at V and 7 bases at J, with 10 bases in the middle. The CDR3 is made up of 13 amino acids. The chain's CDR3 is CASSLGGVGEAFF. The CDR3 DNA reads as TGTGCCAGCAGCTTAGGCGGGGTTGGTGAAGCTTTCTTT.

This clone was counted a single time. The genes are TRBV28 and TRBJ2-1; 11 bases fit TRBD2. The CDR3 runs 14 residues. Germline V gene lookup returns CDR1 MDHEN and CDR2 SYDVKM. J gave up 10 bases and V 5 bases, and 7 bases lay outside the gene matches. In nucleotides, the CDR3 is TGTGCCAGCAGTCCTAGCGGGGGGCCTTTCGAGCAGTTCTTC. Translated: CASSPSGGPFEQFF.

The CDR3 sequence: CASSQGWGDPSNQPQHF. In DNA form, the CDR3 reads TGCGCCAGCAGCCAAGGGTGGGGGGACCCTAGCAATCAGCCCCAGCATTTT. The chain carries TRBV4-1 and TRBJ1-5; a possible D gene is TRBD1 (5 bases). CDR1 is MGHRA, CDR2 YSYEKL, per germline. The CDR3 is made up of 17 amino acids. V lost 1 base to trimming and J lost 0 bases, with 13 bases between them.

The rearrangement uses TRBV3-1 (or the pseudogene TRBV3-2) and TRBJ1-6; 10 bases are a match to TRBD1. The V gene end was trimmed by 0 bases and the J gene end by 9 bases; junction bases not matched to a gene: 2. Germline CDR1 reads LGHDT; CDR2 reads YNNKEL (reference sequence). The CDR3 is 15 amino acids. DNA of the CDR3: TGTGCCAGCAGCCAAGACGGGGACAGGGGTTCACCCCTCCACTTT. It codes for CASSQDGDRGSPLHF.

The V and J genes are TRBV2 and TRBJ2-2; D perhaps matches TRBD2 (5 bases). The germline gives CDR1 SNHLY, CDR2 FYNNEI. The CDR3 runs 14 residues. The V end lost 8 bases, the J end lost 3 bases, and 13 bases lay between the germline ends. This CDR3 is CASGSGEYTGELFF. The CDR3, as DNA: TGTGCCAGCGGAAGCGGAGAATACACCGGGGAGCTGTTTTTT.

This clone showed up just once. The rearrangement uses TRBV27 and TRBJ1-2, with 10 positions matching TRBD1. CDR3 length equals 17 residues. V lost 5 bases, J lost 4 bases, and 13 bases stayed unmatched. Germline assignment: CDR1 MNHEY and CDR2 SMNVEV (reference sequence). The CDR3, as DNA: TGTGCCAGCAGTCCACGGACAGGGGGGTCGGGTTCCTATGGCTACACCTTC. Encoded protein: CASSPRTGGSGSYGYTF.

The chain carries TRBV12-5 and TRBJ1-5; D gene unclear. The V gene lost 0 bases and the J gene lost 0 bases, with 15 bases spanning the gap. Germline CDR1 reads LGHNT; CDR2 reads FRNRAP. This CDR3 comprises 18 residues. The CDR3 sequence: CASGLVVGRFRSNQPQHF. CDR3 sequence (DNA): TGTGCTAGTGGTTTGGTTGTTGGGCGGTTTCGTAGCAATCAGCCCCAGCATTTT.

The chain combines TRBV27 with TRBJ1-2, with 11 bases identical to TRBD1. Per the germline V gene, CDR1 is MNHEY and CDR2 is SMNVEV (reference sequence). V lost 4 bases to trimming and J lost 5 bases; unmatched junction nucleotides: 3. The CDR3 loop spans 14 amino acids. CDR3 region: CASSSGTGGYGYTF. DNA for the CDR3: TGTGCCAGCAGTTCCGGGACAGGGGGGTATGGCTACACCTTC.

This sequence joins TRBV7-3 and TRBJ2-1; 10 bases are a match to TRBD2. V shed 4 bases and J 8 bases; nucleotides not matched to a gene: 8. The CDR3 consists of 15 residues. The germline CDR1 and CDR2 sequences are SGHTA and FQGTGA. CDR3 protein: CASSSGTSAADEQFF. In DNA, the CDR3 is TGTGCCAGCAGCTCAGGGACTAGCGCGGCCGATGAGCAGTTCTTC.

The gene calls are TRBV9 and TRBJ2-1, with TRBD1 as a possible D gene (6 bases). V lost 4 bases and J lost 6, with 17 bases in between. Germline CDR1 and CDR2: SGDLS and YYNGEE. The CDR3 consists of 15 residues. The CDR3 nucleotides are TGTGCCAGCAGCAATATTTTGGGGGCCCTCAATGAGCAGTTCTTC. It codes for CASSNILGALNEQFF.

This chain connects TRBV6-5 to TRBJ1-2; TRBD1 agrees at 8 bases. The CDR3 consists of 16 residues. V dropped 1 base and J dropped 2; count of bases not matched to a gene: 6. Germline CDR1 reads MNHEY; CDR2 reads SVGAGI. CDR3 amino acids: CASSYLRTGSNYGYTF. In DNA form, the CDR3 reads TGTGCCAGCAGTTACTTACGGACAGGGTCGAACTATGGCTACACCTTC.

V gene TRBV25-1 combines with J gene TRBJ2-2; a possible D gene is TRBD2 (5 bases). This CDR3 is 14 amino acids long. Trimming took off 0 bases at V and 6 bases at J, with 8 bases between the two ends. The V gene's germline CDR1 is MGHDK and CDR2 SYGVNS. In DNA form, the CDR3 reads TGTGCCAGCAGTGAATACCGGGGAGCCGGGGAGCTGTTTTTT. Its protein product is CASSEYRGAGELFF.

The chain recombines TRBV6-6 with TRBJ1-1; 8 bases are shared with TRBD1. V lost 5 bases, J lost 1 base, and 15 bases stayed unmatched. Germline CDR1 and CDR2: MNHNY and SVGAGI (reference sequence). The CDR3 is 18 residues long. CDR3 DNA sequence: TGTGCCAGCAGTCCGGGTGGACAGGGTATATTTTGGAACACTGAAGCTTTCTTT. Translating gives CASSPGGQGIFWNTEAFF.

In this sample, this clone turned up a few times. V gene TRBV6-5 combines with J gene TRBJ1-6, with 10 bases fitting TRBD1. The junction had 10 bases not matched to a gene; V was cut back by 7 bases and J by 10 bases. The CDR3 is made up of 15 amino acids. Germline lookup yields CDR1 MNHEY and CDR2 SVGAGI. CDR3 sequence reads: CASTWDRGYDSPLHF. CDR3 bases: TGTGCCAGCACCTGGGACAGGGGTTACGACTCACCCCTCCACTTT.